A single sample is the source of the 7 T cell receptor beta chains below, sequenced in a study of shared clonotypes between healthy human individuals. TCRdb's table, derived via immunoSEQ multiplex PCR, lists solely in-frame clones and lacks some. The sample shows some 1.5 million clones, approximately 97% of them seen only once. Sequencing was done on a sample of naive CD4+ T cells sorted from blood. Noted subset: CD45RA+ positively selected. Receptors were obtained from a man aged 30 to 45 in good health.

The V and J genes are TRBV27 and TRBJ2-1; D gene uncertain. In germline, CDR1 is MNHEY, CDR2 SMNVEV (reference sequence). V was pared by 0 bases and J by 0 bases, with 12 bases between. CDR3 length equals 17 residues. CDR3 loop: CASSLSVYQSSYNEQFF. CDR3 sequence (DNA): TGTGCCAGCAGTTTATCTGTGTATCAGAGCTCCTACAATGAGCAGTTCTTC.

Points on this clone: Within the sample, other DNA sequences also encode this same CDR3. The genes are TRBV19 and TRBJ2-7; D not resolved. Between the trimmed V and J ends, which lost 3 bases and 5 bases, there was a span of 5 bases. Looked up from germline, CDR1 is LNHDA and CDR2 is SQIVND (reference sequence). CDR3 length: 11 residues. CDR3 sequence reads: CASSIRDEQYF. The CDR3 DNA sequence: TGTGCCAGTAGTATTCGGGACGAGCAGTACTTC.

This chain connects TRBV30 to TRBJ2-5, with D possibly being TRBD2 (7 bases). This CDR3 comprises 13 residues. Germline CDR1 GTSNPN, CDR2 SVGIG (reference sequence). The germline V and J ends were trimmed by 3 bases and 5 bases, with 13 bases remaining between them. CDR3 nucleotide sequence: TGTGCCTGGAGCCTAGGGGGGGTGGAGACCCAGTACTTC. This encodes CAWSLGGVETQYF.

This chain uses TRBV4-3 with TRBJ1-2; possible D gene TRBD1, 5 bases. The CDR3 spans 15 residues. The germline V and J ends were trimmed by 1 base and 5 bases, with 14 bases remaining between them. Germline-derived CDR1 and CDR2 are LGHNA and YSLEER. CDR3 region: CASSQGGALRYGYTF. The DNA for the CDR3 is TGCGCCAGCAGCCAAGGAGGGGCCCTACGGTATGGCTACACCTTC.

The chain is built from TRBV6-1 and TRBJ2-7, with TRBD1 as a possible D gene (7 bases). The CDR3 loop spans 14 amino acids. Germline V gene data show CDR1 as MNHNS and CDR2 as SASEGT. Trimming removed 6 bases from V and 4 bases from J, with 16 bases in between. As DNA, the CDR3 is TGTGCCAGCAGGGCGGCACAGGGGACTTACGAGCAGTACTTC. Translating gives CASRAAQGTYEQYF.

The chain couples TRBV27 to TRBJ2-1; maybe TRBD2 (5 bases). This CDR3 has 16 amino acids. The V and J ends lost 2 bases and 7 bases respectively, with 18 bases between them. Germline V gene lookup returns CDR1 MNHEY and CDR2 SMNVEV (reference sequence). CDR3 sequence (DNA): TGTGCCAGCAGTTTAAAGGAGCGGAGCTTTCGGAATGAGCAGTTCTTC. Translation: CASSLKERSFRNEQFF.

The V call is TRBV28, the J call TRBJ1-2; D not certain. CDR1 MDHEN and CDR2 SYDVKM come from the germline V gene. V lost 4 bases and J 4 bases, leaving 7 bases between the germline ends. The CDR3 has 12 amino acids. CDR3 DNA: TGTGCCAGCAGTTCGCCAGTCTATGGCTACACCTTC. It translates to CASSSPVYGYTF.